One and the same sample provided the 30 T cell receptor beta chains below, sequenced in a study of OX40 agonist ivuxolimab in advanced cancers. Clones were sequenced by immunoSEQ multiplex PCR, and TCRdb holds only the in-frame ones, with some missing. Here the sample spans 20,000 or so clones, about 79% being singletons. The sample was CD4+ or CD8+ T cells sorted from blood, taken in a trial of the OX40 agonist ivuxolimab. The receptors here all came from an adult with an advanced solid tumor such as melanoma, head and neck, liver or kidney cancer.

This sequence joins TRBV5-8 and TRBJ2-1, with 11 bases fitting TRBD2. V lost 4 bases and J lost 7; bases outside the gene matches: 13. Germline-derived CDR1 and CDR2 are SGHTS and YDEGEE. The CDR3 is 17 amino acids. This chain's CDR3 is CASSLGGLAGGRNEQFF. CDR3 in DNA: TGTGCCAGCAGCCTGGGGGGCCTAGCGGGAGGTAGGAATGAGCAGTTCTTC.

V gene TRBV21-1 combines with J gene TRBJ2-5; TRBD1 is the table's D call, not checked against the DNA. TRBV21-1 is annotated as a pseudogene. The CDR3 runs 15 residues. In DNA, the CDR3 is TGTGCCAGCAGCACGGAGGACAGGGGACAAGAGACCCAGTACTTC. Translated, it gives CASSTEDRGQETQYF.

The chain has TRBV21-1 and TRBJ2-7; the table's D call, TRBD1, was not checked against the DNA. TRBV21-1 is designated a pseudogene. CDR3 length equals 16 residues. In DNA, the CDR3 is TGTGCCAGCAGCAAAGCCCACTCCGCAGGGGTCTACGAGCAGTACTTC. Encoded protein: CASSKAHSAGVYEQYF.

J is TRBJ2-5 and V is TRBV9; weak D call: TRBD2 (6 bases). Germline CDR1 and CDR2: SGDLS and YYNGEE. The V end lost 4 bases, the J end lost 1 base, and 11 bases lay between the germline ends. This CDR3 is 14 amino acids long. DNA of the CDR3: TGTGCCAGCAGCCCCCCCGGGGGCCAAGAGACCCAGTACTTC. This encodes CASSPPGGQETQYF.

This clone was seen more than once but under ten times. The chain recombines TRBV7-9 with TRBJ2-2, with 7 bases lining up with TRBD1. The V gene end was trimmed by 4 bases and the J gene end by 1 base; junction bases not matched to a gene: 9. Germline CDR1 reads SEHNR; CDR2 reads FQNEAQ (reference sequence). The CDR3 length is 17 residues. The CDR3 nucleotides read TGTGCCAGCAGCTCACCAGGGGGAATAAAGAACACCGGGGAGCTGTTTTTT. Encoded protein: CASSSPGGIKNTGELFF.

V and J are TRBV5-6 and TRBJ2-1, with 9 nucleotides matching TRBD2. The ends lost 0 bases at V and 2 bases at J; junction bases unmatched: 3. This CDR3 has 16 amino acids. CDR1 and CDR2 from the germline V gene are SGHDT and YYEEEE. CDR3 sequence (DNA): TGTGCCAGCAGCTTGGATAGCGGGGGTGCCTACAATGAGCAGTTCTTC. Its translation: CASSLDSGGAYNEQFF.

The rearrangement uses TRBV5-6 and TRBJ1-1; maybe TRBD1 (6 bases). The CDR3 is 17 amino acids. Germline V gene lookup returns CDR1 SGHDT and CDR2 YYEEEE. Trimming left V 1 base short and J 3 bases short, with 19 bases between. CDR3 amino acids: CASSLRGHLSMDTEAFF. CDR3 DNA: TGTGCCAGCAGCTTGCGGGGACACTTGTCGATGGACACTGAAGCTTTCTTT.

The rearrangement joins TRBV19 to TRBJ1-1; the D is unclear. V lost 7 bases and J 1 base, leaving 13 bases between the germline ends. The CDR3 length is 14 residues. Germline CDR1 reads LNHDA; CDR2 reads SQIVND (reference sequence). The CDR3 protein is CASISEISNTEAFF. The DNA for the CDR3 is TGTGCCAGTATCTCGGAAATTTCGAACACTGAAGCTTTCTTT.

This clone has more than one count but fewer than ten. The chain is built from TRBV7-3 and TRBJ2-6, with 7 positions matching TRBD2. CDR1 and CDR2 (germline): SGHTA, FQGTGA. The junction had 4 bases not matched to a gene; V was cut back by 0 bases and J by 2 bases. CDR3 length: 17 amino acids. The DNA for the CDR3 is TGTGCCAGCAGCTTAACTGTGGCGGGAGCTGGGGCCAACGTCCTGACTTTC. Its translation is CASSLTVAGAGANVLTF.

J is TRBJ1-2 and V is TRBV5-1, with D possibly being TRBD1 (5 bases). V shed 0 bases and J shed 6 bases, with 6 bases lying between them. CDR1 is SGHRS, CDR2 YFSETQ, per germline. The CDR3 sequence is 12 residues long. The CDR3 coding sequence is TGCGCCAGCAGCTTGGGGGGCCATGGCTACACCTTC. It encodes CASSLGGHGYTF.

The chain couples TRBV9 to TRBJ1-6; possibly TRBD1 for D (5 bases). Trimming took 3 bases from V and 0 from J, leaving 13 bases between them. This CDR3 contains 17 residues. Germline V lookup: CDR1 SGDLS, CDR2 YYNGEE. This CDR3 is CASSARQQVSYNSPLHF. As DNA, the CDR3 is TGTGCCAGCAGCGCGAGACAACAGGTCTCCTATAATTCACCCCTCCACTTT. Supplemented by reference TRBV9 and TRBJ1-6, the full variable domain reads DSGVTQTPKHLITATGQRVTLRCSPRSGDLSVYWYQQSLDQGLQFLIQYYNGEERAKGNILERFSAQQFPDLHSELNLSSLELGDSALYFCASSARQQVSYNSPLHFGNGTRLTVT.

In its sample, this clone was seen once. The CDR3 region has the DNA TGTGCCAGCAGCTTAGTTCCCGAGGACCCGTATGGCTACACCTTC. Its translation is CASSLVPEDPYGYTF. V and J are TRBV7-6 and TRBJ1-2; D gene ambiguous. The CDR3 is 15 amino acids. Trimming removed 1 base at V and 5 bases at J, with 14 bases between. Germline CDR1 is SGHVS and CDR2 is FNYEAQ.

The gene calls are TRBV4-1 and TRBJ2-1, with 8 bases fitting TRBD2. Trimming at V came to 4 bases and at J to 2 bases, leaving 10 bases not matched to a gene. Germline values: CDR1 MGHRA, CDR2 YSYEKL. The CDR3 contains 17 residues. The chain's CDR3 is CASSLRGSGVPYNEQFF. The CDR3 bases are TGCGCCAGCAGCCTTCGGGGTAGCGGGGTACCCTACAATGAGCAGTTCTTC.

The chain employs TRBV4-3 and TRBJ2-7; a weak D match, TRBD2 (5 bases). Germline lookup yields CDR1 LGHNA and CDR2 YSLEER. The CDR3 is 15 residues long. The V end was cut by 0 bases, the J end by 0 bases, with 9 bases between. The CDR3, as DNA: TGCGCCAGCAGCCAAGAATTAGCGAGCTCCTACGAGCAGTACTTC. Protein: CASSQELASSYEQYF.

This clone came up once. Here the CDR3 DNA reads TGTGCCAGCAGCCCAGGTATAGGATACAATGAGCAGTTCTTC. Its translation is CASSPGIGYNEQFF. The chain couples TRBV7-9 to TRBJ2-1, with D unresolved. V shed 5 bases and J shed 4 bases, with 12 bases lying between them. The CDR3 is 14 amino acids. CDR1 is SEHNR and CDR2 is FQNEAQ in the germline V gene (reference sequence).

The chain couples TRBV4-3 to TRBJ2-3, with a tentative D call TRBD2 (7 bases). Germline CDR1 is LGHNA and CDR2 is YSLEER. CDR3 length: 16 amino acids. The V end was cut by 4 bases, the J end by 5 bases, with 19 bases between. The CDR3 DNA is TGCGCCAGCAGCCCCGGAGGGCGGGGGCCATTAGATACGCAGTATTTT. This encodes CASSPGGRGPLDTQYF.

This clone was seen a single time. This sequence joins TRBV4-3 and TRBJ1-1; the match to TRBD1 covers 8 bases. Germline lookup yields CDR1 LGHNA and CDR2 YSLEER. Trimming cost V 0 bases and J 0 bases; bases outside gene matches: 3. CDR3 size: 16 residues. DNA of the CDR3: TGCGCCAGCAGCCAAGAAGACAGGGGACTGAACACTGAAGCTTTCTTT. Its translation is CASSQEDRGLNTEAFF.

This sequence joins TRBV30 and TRBJ2-7, with TRBD1 identical over 9 bases. This CDR3 has 17 amino acids. J lost 2 bases, V lost 1 base, and 12 bases had no gene match. Germline values: CDR1 GTSNPN, CDR2 SVGIG (reference sequence). CDR3 coding DNA: TGTGCCTGGAGTGAACTCGGGACAGGGACGGTGCCCTACGAGCAGTACTTC. Protein: CAWSELGTGTVPYEQYF.

This clone was counted many times. The chain is built from TRBV10-1 and TRBJ1-6, with 9 positions matching TRBD1. The germline V gene has CDR1 WNHNN and CDR2 SYGVQD (reference sequence). The junction had 0 bases not matched to a gene; V was cut back by 2 bases and J by 7 bases. The CDR3 is 14 residues long. CDR3 sequence: CASSEGQGNSPLHF. The CDR3 DNA reads TGCGCCAGCAGTGAGGGACAGGGGAATTCACCCCTCCACTTT.

The chain is built from TRBV4-1 and TRBJ2-7, with D possibly being TRBD2 (5 bases). The CDR3 has 13 residues. From germline, CDR1 is MGHRA and CDR2 YSYEKL. Trimming took 3 bases from V and 1 from J, leaving 7 bases between them. The CDR3 region is CASSHAGSYEQYF. Here the CDR3 DNA reads TGCGCCAGCAGCCACGCGGGTTCCTACGAGCAGTACTTC.

The rearrangement joins TRBV5-6 to TRBJ2-1; D not certain. Germline V lookup: CDR1 SGHDT, CDR2 YYEEEE. Trimming shortened V by 0 bases and J by 7 bases, and 2 bases separated the two germline ends. This CDR3 spans 11 amino acids. CDR3 nucleotides: TGTGCCAGCAGCTTGGGGAATGAGCAGTTCTTC. Translating gives CASSLGNEQFF.

The chain recombines TRBV6-6 with TRBJ1-2, with a weak D call TRBD1 (6 bases). The CDR3 sequence is 13 residues long. V dropped 5 bases and J dropped 7 bases, with 14 bases sitting between them. Germline assignment: CDR1 MNHNY and CDR2 SVGAGI (reference sequence). This chain's CDR3 is CASSDGGGRGYTF. CDR3 DNA sequence: TGTGCCAGCAGTGACGGCGGGGGGCGTGGCTACACCTTC.

The genes are TRBV29-1 and TRBJ2-1; 7 bases line up with TRBD2. The CDR3 has 13 residues. Per germline, CDR1 SQVTM and CDR2 ANQGSEA. In DNA form, the CDR3 reads TGCACCTACCGGGACTATAACAGCAATGAGCAGTTCTTC. Translating gives CTYRDYNSNEQFF.

V and J are TRBV28 and TRBJ2-5; TRBD1 agrees at 12 bases. V dropped 3 bases and J dropped 7; count of bases not matched to a gene: 18. The V gene's germline CDR1 is MDHEN and CDR2 SYDVKM. CDR3 length: 19 residues. CDR3 bases: TGTGCCAGCAGTTTTACCCTGTGGGACAGGGGGCTTTTAGGCGTGACCCAGTACTTC. Amino acid sequence: CASSFTLWDRGLLGVTQYF. Complete variable domain (other parts from reference TRBV28 and TRBJ2-5): DVKVTQSSRYLVKRTGEKVFLECVQDMDHENMFWYRQDPGLGLRLIYFSYDVKMKEKGDIPEGYSVSREKKERFSLILESASTNQTSMYLCASSFTLWDRGLLGVTQYFGPGTRLLVL.

The V gene is TRBV11-2, the J gene TRBJ2-5, with TRBD1 matching over 7 bases. Germline V lookup: CDR1 SGHAT, CDR2 FQNNGV. Unmatched junction bases numbered 3, after V lost 4 bases and J lost 1 base. This CDR3 spans 14 amino acids. The CDR3 loop is CASSSYRGQETQYF. The CDR3 DNA is TGTGCCAGCAGCTCCTACAGGGGCCAAGAGACCCAGTACTTC.

The chain recombines TRBV5-8 with TRBJ2-1; 12 positions agree with TRBD2. The V segment lost 4 bases and the J segment 6 bases; nucleotides outside the gene matches: 8. This CDR3 has 16 residues. The germline gives CDR1 SGHTS, CDR2 YDEGEE. DNA of the CDR3: TGTGCCAGCAGCCGATGGACTAGCGGGATTTTCAATGAGCAGTTCTTC. Protein product: CASSRWTSGIFNEQFF.

This chain uses TRBV5-3 with TRBJ2-3; D gene unclear. TRBV5-3 is recorded as an ORF, its role being uncertain. The V end was cut by 8 bases, the J end by 6 bases, with 16 bases between. The CDR3 extends over 13 amino acids. CDR3 coding DNA: TGTGCCAGCAGCCACCCGACCGGGGATACGCAGTATTTT. Translation: CASSHPTGDTQYF.

J is TRBJ2-7 and V is TRBV5-1; no definite D call. The CDR3 is 13 residues long. The V and J ends lost 4 bases and 3 bases respectively, with 11 bases between them. Germline V lookup: CDR1 SGHRS, CDR2 YFSETQ. The CDR3 DNA follows: TGCGCCAGCAGCCCGGGCGTGGGCTACGAGCAGTACTTC. This translates into CASSPGVGYEQYF.

The chain is built from TRBV28 and TRBJ2-7; the D gene is possibly TRBD2 (5 bases). CDR3 size: 16 residues. Germline CDR1 reads MDHEN; CDR2 reads SYDVKM. Trimming left V 5 bases short and J 6 bases short, with 23 bases between. The CDR3 sequence is CASSPFAERTALEQYF. The CDR3 coding sequence is TGTGCCAGCAGTCCATTCGCGGAGCGGACGGCCCTCGAGCAGTACTTC.

The V and J genes are TRBV7-2 and TRBJ2-1, with 8 bases identical to TRBD2. J was trimmed by 3 bases and V by 3 bases; bases with no gene match: 4. CDR3 length: 15 residues. Germline V lookup: CDR1 SGHTA, CDR2 FQGNSA. The CDR3 nucleotides are TGTGCCAGCAGCTTGACTAGCGACTTCTACAATGAGCAGTTCTTC. It specifies CASSLTSDFYNEQFF.